This T cell receptor (beta chain) was identified during a study of blood T cell repertoires in COVID-19. The overall study: The United States, Italy and Spain provided the acute and convalescent COVID-19 samples. T cells, B-cell-depleted T cells, or PBMCs supplied cDNA or gDNA.

Original analysis: Reference gene primers were amplified, and this amplification served to estimate nucleated cell counts. Data came from immunoSEQ multiplex PCR; TCRdb stores just in-frame clones and leaves some out. D and trimming come from the DNA, and the V and J calls and clone size come from that table. The sample consists of around 180,000 clones, 80% to 90% of them appearing once. This CDR3 is built from 12 residues. The germline V and J ends were trimmed by 11 bases and 0 bases, with 11 bases remaining between them. Germline V CDR1 and CDR2: LNHDA, SQIVND (reference sequence). The sample comprised peripheral blood. The receptor was isolated from a man in his sixties with acute or convalescent COVID-19. The V and J genes are TRBV19 and TRBJ2-7; possibly TRBD2 for D (6 bases). CDR3 bases: TGTGCCTCACGTAGCGGCTCCTACGAGCAGTACTTC. This encodes CASRSGSYEQYF.